A selection of T cell receptor beta chains follows, all from one sample in a study of blood T cell repertoires in COVID-19. The repertoire was sequenced with immunoSEQ multiplex PCR; TCRdb's copy has only in-frame clones and lacks some. The sample includes some 130,000 clones, roughly nine tenths of them seen just once. What was sequenced was peripheral blood. Receptors were obtained from a man aged 60 to 69 with COVID-19, enrolled during active disease. The CDR3 runs from the conserved cysteine through the conserved F or W. The D gene is left open where the match is weak. Size is stated for part of the rows, as once, few or many counts, or as a class when the clone is expanded.

>.|TRBV28|.|TRBJ2-3
CASSPHVDSSSTDTQYF
TGTGCCAGCAGTCCCCACGTGGACAGCTCTAGCACAGATACGCAGTATTTT
>.|TRBV11-3|few|TRBJ2-1
CASSPSGNEQFF
TGTGCCAGCTCCCCCAGCGGCAATGAGCAGTTCTTC
>TRBD2|TRBV4-2|.|TRBJ2-1
CASSLYGHGRGYNEQFF
TGTGCCAGCAGCCTATACGGTCACGGGAGGGGATACAATGAGCAGTTCTTC
>.|TRBV24-1|.|TRBJ2-7
CATSDDSYEQYF
TGTGCCACCAGTGACGACAGCTACGAGCAGTACTTC
>.|TRBV18|once|TRBJ2-5
CASSDQGSETQYF
TGTGCCAGCTCGGATCAGGGGTCAGAGACCCAGTACTTC
>.|TRBV21-1|.|TRBJ1-5
CASSKNYNGGYSNQPQHF
TGTGCCAGCAGCAAAAATTACAATGGGGGGTATAGCAATCAGCCCCAGCATTTT
>TRBD1|TRBV2|.|TRBJ1-5
CASSGPGTGIGQPQHF
TGTGCCAGCAGCGGTCCCGGGACAGGGATCGGTCAGCCCCAGCATTTT
>.|TRBV19|once|TRBJ2-7
CASSTGLVYEQYF
TGTGCCAGTTCTACAGGTTTGGTCTACGAGCAGTACTTC
>TRBD2|TRBV23-1|.|TRBJ2-6
CASSPTVGPTSGSSGANVLTF
TGCGCCAGCAGTCCCACGGTAGGTCCGACTAGCGGAAGCTCTGGGGCCAACGTCCTGACTTTC
>TRBD1|TRBV3-1/TRBV3-2|.|TRBJ1-5
CASSQGDRVVHF
TGTGCCAGCAGCCAAGGCGACAGGGTGGTGCATTTT
>TRBD2|TRBV10-3|.|TRBJ2-3
CAISELFGTSGYTDTQYF
TGTGCCATCAGTGAGTTGTTCGGGACTAGCGGATACACAGATACGCAGTATTTT
>TRBD1|TRBV14|.|TRBJ1-4
CASSQEGGPGEKLFF
TGTGCCAGCAGCCAAGAAGGGGGCCCCGGGGAAAAACTGTTTTTT
>.|TRBV19|few|TRBJ2-7
CASSPQGGSYEQYF
TGTGCCAGTAGCCCACAGGGCGGATCCTACGAGCAGTACTTC
>TRBD2|TRBV10-3|.|TRBJ2-1
CAISVGASGNNEQFF
TGTGCCATCAGTGTTGGGGCTAGCGGGAACAATGAGCAGTTCTTC
>.|TRBV5-1|.|TRBJ2-2
CASSPQGTGELFF
TGCGCCAGCAGCCCACAGGGAACCGGGGAGCTGTTTTTT
>.|TRBV5-1|.|TRBJ1-4
CASSLSGEGEKLFF
TGCGCCAGCAGCTTGTCCGGGGAAGGGGAAAAACTGTTTTTT
>TRBD1|TRBV30|once|TRBJ1-5
CAWSGDRDQPQHF
TGTGCCTGGAGTGGGGACAGGGATCAGCCCCAGCATTTT
>.|TRBV6-1|.|TRBJ1-2
CASSDIYGYTF
TGTGCCAGCAGTGATATTTATGGCTACACCTTC
>TRBD1|TRBV28|.|TRBJ1-2
CASSYGGQGAVYGYTF
TGTGCCAGCAGTTACGGGGGACAGGGGGCGGTCTATGGCTACACCTTC
>TRBD1|TRBV24-1|.|TRBJ2-1
CATSDPQGAGDEQFF
TGTGCCACCAGTGATCCACAGGGGGCTGGGGATGAGCAGTTCTTC
>.|TRBV12-5|.|TRBJ2-7
CASGFGGIIGYEQYF
TGTGCTAGTGGTTTTGGGGGGATTATTGGATACGAGCAGTACTTC
>.|TRBV11-3|.|TRBJ1-1
CASSLDTDGEAFF
TGTGCCAGCAGTTTGGACACCGACGGTGAAGCTTTCTTT
>TRBD1|TRBV4-2|.|TRBJ2-7
CASSQGDRVYEQYF
TGTGCCAGCAGCCAAGGGGACAGGGTCTACGAGCAGTACTTC
>TRBD1|TRBV9|.|TRBJ1-2
CASSVAGGNYGYTF
TGTGCCAGCAGCGTAGCAGGGGGTAACTATGGCTACACCTTC
>TRBD1|TRBV9|.|TRBJ1-2
CASSADRVEGYGYTF
TGTGCCAGCAGCGCAGACAGGGTAGAGGGCTATGGCTACACCTTC
>.|TRBV11-2|once|TRBJ2-1
CASSLLPGMANEQFF
TGTGCCAGCAGCTTATTACCAGGGATGGCGAATGAGCAGTTCTTC
>.|TRBV6-6|.|TRBJ2-5
CASRARFGTQYF
TGTGCCAGCAGAGCCCGGTTTGGGACCCAGTACTTC
>TRBD1|TRBV5-1|.|TRBJ1-6
CASSPVYDRAGGSPLHF
TGCGCCAGCAGCCCTGTATACGACAGGGCGGGAGGTTCACCCCTCCACTTT
>.|TRBV5-4|.|TRBJ2-2
CASSLGVTGELFF
TGTGCCAGCAGCTTGGGCGTGACCGGGGAGCTGTTTTTT
>TRBD1|TRBV6-2/TRBV6-3|.|TRBJ1-4
CASSRDGDRGDEKLFF
TGTGCCAGCAGCCGCGACGGGGACAGGGGGGACGAAAAACTGTTTTTT
>.|TRBV3-1/TRBV3-2|.|TRBJ2-5
CASSQKRETQYF
TGTGCCAGCAGCCAAAAGCGGGAGACCCAGTACTTC
>.|TRBV27|.|TRBJ2-5
CASSRQGETQYF
TGTGCCAGCAGTCGGCAGGGAGAGACCCAGTACTTC